This TCR beta chain was recovered during a study of OX40 agonist ivuxolimab in advanced cancers. Repertoires were generated with immunoSEQ multiplex PCR, while TCRdb's copy carries only in-frame clones and drops some. The data contain tens of thousands of clones, 82% of them singletons. The CDR3 runs to 17 residues. The V end was cut by 5 bases, the J end by 4 bases, with 18 bases between. Germline CDR1 and CDR2: LNHDA and SQIVND (reference sequence). This sequence was found in an adult with an advanced solid tumor such as melanoma, head and neck, liver or kidney cancer. The chain joins TRBV19 to TRBJ2-6; D is uncertain. The sample consisted of CD4+ or CD8+ T cells sorted from blood, taken in a trial of the OX40 agonist ivuxolimab. The CDR3 DNA is TGTGCCAGTAGTCCCCCCCTCCCATATTCCGGGGCCAACGTCCTGACTTTC. This gives the protein CASSPPLPYSGANVLTF.